A single sample gave rise to the 16 T cell receptor beta chains below, sequenced in a study of beta chain features in type 1 diabetes. Every isolated RNA sample was fully reverse transcribed, so sequencing captured expressed TCRB transcripts. The method was immunoSEQ multiplex PCR; TCRdb's version includes in-frame clones alone and lacks a portion of them. The sample has 150,000 to 180,000 clones, approximately 12% seen once. Sequencing input: central memory CD4+ T cells from blood. The receptors here all came from a man aged 18 to 29 in good health.

This clone was counted ten times or more. V gene TRBV7-2 combines with J gene TRBJ2-7; TRBD2 agrees at 11 bases. CDR3 size: 17 residues. Germline values: CDR1 SGHTA, CDR2 FQGNSA. The V and J ends lost 0 bases and 0 bases, in that order; junction bases with no gene match: 4. The CDR3: CASSLAKTSGSSYEQYF. CDR3 sequence (DNA): TGTGCCAGCAGCTTAGCCAAAACTAGCGGGAGCTCCTACGAGCAGTACTTC.

V is TRBV5-1 and J is TRBJ2-1; D is ambiguous. The CDR3 has 12 residues. V was clipped by 1 base and J by 6 bases, with 5 bases between them. Germline loops: CDR1 SGHRS, CDR2 YFSETQ. The CDR3 DNA follows: TGCGCCAGCAGCTTGAATGCCAATGAGCAGTTCTTC. Amino acid sequence: CASSLNANEQFF.

This clone was seen at least ten times. A junction boundary mismatches the germline segment, possibly from a read error. The chain combines TRBV5-1 with TRBJ2-1, with a weak D call TRBD1 (5 bases). Germline loops: CDR1 SGHRS, CDR2 YFSETQ. The CDR3 extends over 11 amino acids. CDR3 sequence reads: CASSLAETEVF. Written as DNA, the CDR3 is TGCGCCAGCAGCTTGGCCGAGACAGAGGTCTTC.

The chain combines TRBV2 with TRBJ1-5; TRBD1 might be the D (5 bases). Trimming took off 5 bases at V and 0 bases at J, with 14 bases between the two ends. The length of the CDR3 is 16 residues. In germline, CDR1 is SNHLY, CDR2 FYNNEI. CDR3 coding DNA: TGTGCCAGCAGTAATACAGGCACCTATAGCAATCAGCCCCAGCATTTT. Translated: CASSNTGTYSNQPQHF. The entire variable domain, with the rest obtained from reference TRBV2 and TRBJ1-5, is as follows: EPEVTQTPSHQVTQMGQEVILRCVPISNHLYFYWYRQILGQKVEFLVSFYNNEISEKSEIFDDQFSVERPDGSNFTLKIRSTKLEDSAMYFCASSNTGTYSNQPQHFGDGTRLSIL.

This clone was counted only a few times. The chain joins TRBV20-1 to TRBJ2-1; D might be TRBD1 or TRBD2, each matching 5 bases. V was shortened by 5 bases and J by 6 bases, with 8 bases between the two germline ends. This CDR3 contains 11 residues. Germline V CDR1 and CDR2: DFQATT, SNEGSKA (reference sequence). The CDR3: CSALGVNEQFF. The CDR3 DNA reads as TGCAGTGCTTTGGGGGTCAATGAGCAGTTCTTC.

This chain connects TRBV9 to TRBJ2-3, with 13 bases aligning to TRBD2. Germline V gene data show CDR1 as SGDLS and CDR2 as YYNGEE. The CDR3 is made up of 17 amino acids. V gave up 4 bases and J gave up 3 bases; unmatched junction bases: 8. The CDR3 nucleotides are TGTGCCAGCAGCTCAAGGACTAGCGGGAGTGGAACAGATACGCAGTATTTT. Translated: CASSSRTSGSGTDTQYF.

This clone was seen only a few times. The chain carries TRBV7-9 and TRBJ2-4; weak D call: TRBD2 (5 bases). Germline loops: CDR1 SEHNR, CDR2 FQNEAQ (reference sequence). V gave up 2 bases and J gave up 1 base, with 12 bases separating them. The CDR3 covers 16 residues. The CDR3 DNA follows: TGTGCCAGCAGCTTACTAGCTTTAGCGGCCAAAAACATTCAGTACTTC. Translating gives CASSLLALAAKNIQYF. Looking up the rest from reference TRBV7-9 and TRBJ2-4 gives the full variable domain: DTGVSQNPRHKITKRGQNVTFRCDPISEHNRLYWYRQTLGQGPEFLTYFQNEAQLEKSRLLSDRFSAERPKGSFSTLEIQRTEQGDSAMYLCASSLLALAAKNIQYFGAGTRLSVL.

This clone was picked up a small number of times. At one end the junction does not follow the germline gene, possibly because of a read error. The V call is TRBV7-7, the J call TRBJ2-1, with 10 bases aligning to TRBD1. Germline V gene data show CDR1 as SSHAT and CDR2 as FNYEAQ (reference sequence). The CDR3 extends over 16 amino acids. DNA for the CDR3: TGTGCTAGCAGCTGGGGACAGGGGAAAGGGGGCAATGAGCAGTTCTTC. Its protein product is CASSWGQGKGGNEQFF. The variable domain in full, with the rest retrieved from reference TRBV7-7 and TRBJ2-1, is GAGVSQSPRYKVTKRGQDVTLRCDPISSHATLYWYQQALGQGPEFLTYFNYEAQPDKSGLPSDRFSAERPEGSISTLTIQRTEQRDSAMYRCASSWGQGKGGNEQFFGPGTRLTVL.

The V call is TRBV28, the J call TRBJ1-3; unclear D gene. Germline V gene sequence: CDR1 MDHEN, CDR2 SYDVKM. V was clipped by 2 bases and J by 3 bases, with 8 bases between them. CDR3 length: 14 amino acids. The CDR3 region has the DNA TGTGCCAGCAGTTTAGCCGGGCTTGGAAACACCATATATTTT. This codes for CASSLAGLGNTIYF.

At least ten counts were recorded for this clone. The V and J genes are TRBV29-1 and TRBJ2-7; 12 positions match TRBD2. The CDR3 sequence is 14 residues long. CDR1 is SQVTM, CDR2 ANQGSEA, per germline. After removal of 6 bases from V and 0 bases from J, the junction contained 3 bases not matched to a gene. CDR3 residues: CSVMTSGSSYEQYF. In nucleotides, the CDR3 is TGCAGCGTGATGACTAGCGGGAGCTCCTACGAGCAGTACTTC.

This clone was observed a handful of times. The chain is built from TRBV18 and TRBJ2-7, with 7 bases aligning to TRBD1. Germline V gene sequence: CDR1 KGHSH, CDR2 LQKENI. CDR3 length equals 14 residues. J gave up 3 bases and V 3 bases, and 5 bases lay outside the gene matches. This chain's CDR3 is CASSPQGDYYEQYF. The CDR3 nucleotides read TGTGCCAGCTCACCGCAGGGGGATTACTACGAGCAGTACTTC.

The J gene is TRBJ2-3, the V gene TRBV7-2; 8 bases line up with TRBD2. Germline values: CDR1 SGHTA, CDR2 FQGNSA. V shed 4 bases and J 1 base; nucleotides not matched to a gene: 4. CDR3 length: 15 residues. The CDR3 loop is CASSYSTSGTDTQYF. The CDR3 region has the DNA TGTGCCAGCAGCTACTCGACTAGCGGCACAGATACGCAGTATTTT.

At least ten counts were recorded for this clone. The rearrangement joins TRBV7-2 to TRBJ1-5; weak D call: TRBD1 (6 bases). The CDR3 runs 17 residues. V was cut by 1 base and J by 0 bases, with 13 bases left in between. Germline V gives CDR1 SGHTA, CDR2 FQGNSA. The chain's CDR3 is CASSLVGGTYSNQPQHF. The CDR3 nucleotides are TGTGCCAGCAGCTTAGTGGGGGGCACCTATAGCAATCAGCCCCAGCATTTT.

The chain joins TRBV29-1 to TRBJ2-7, with 11 bases fitting TRBD1. V shed 7 bases and J 4 bases; nucleotides not matched to a gene: 9. CDR1 is SQVTM, CDR2 ANQGSEA, per germline. CDR3 size: 14 residues. The CDR3 is CSASGQGALYEQYF. The CDR3 DNA follows: TGCAGCGCTTCAGGACAGGGGGCATTATACGAGCAGTACTTC.

This clone was counted between two and nine times. V gene TRBV6-5 combines with J gene TRBJ2-3, with D possibly matching TRBD1 (6 bases). Germline lookup yields CDR1 MNHEY and CDR2 SVGAGI. The CDR3 has 11 residues. Trimming left V 7 bases short and J 9 bases short, with 11 bases between. This CDR3 is CASTNTGTQYF. CDR3 nucleotides: TGTGCCAGCACAAACACAGGGACGCAGTATTTT.

The rearrangement joins TRBV15 to TRBJ2-3; the match to TRBD2 covers 15 bases. The CDR3 loop spans 20 amino acids. V shed 1 base, J shed 4 bases, and the junction held 12 bases outside the gene matches. Germline CDR1 LNHNV, CDR2 YYDKDF (reference sequence). As DNA, the CDR3 is TGTGCCACCAGCAGAGTAGGGACTAGCGGGGGGTCCAAAATTCCAGATACGCAGTATTTT. Translating gives CATSRVGTSGGSKIPDTQYF.